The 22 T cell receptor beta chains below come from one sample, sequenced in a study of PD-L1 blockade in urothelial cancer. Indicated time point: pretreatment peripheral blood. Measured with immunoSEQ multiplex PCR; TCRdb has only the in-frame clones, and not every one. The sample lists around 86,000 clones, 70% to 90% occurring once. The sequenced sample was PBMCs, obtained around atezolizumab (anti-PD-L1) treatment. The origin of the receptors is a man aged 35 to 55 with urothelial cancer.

DNA for the CDR3: TGCGCCAGCAGCTTAGTGCGGGGAGGTGGGAATGAGCAGTTCTTC. It codes for CASSLVRGGGNEQFF. This chain uses TRBV5-1 with TRBJ2-1; D possibly corresponds to TRBD2 (6 bases). The CDR3 loop spans 15 amino acids. V shed 2 bases and J shed 7 bases, with 16 bases lying between them. Germline loops: CDR1 SGHRS, CDR2 YFSETQ.

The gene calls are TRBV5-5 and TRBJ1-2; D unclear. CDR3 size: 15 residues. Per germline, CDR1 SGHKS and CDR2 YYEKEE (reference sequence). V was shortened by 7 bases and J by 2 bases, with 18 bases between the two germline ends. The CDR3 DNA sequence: TGTGCCAGCCTTCGGGAGCCGCTCATCAACTATGGCTACACCTTC. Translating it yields CASLREPLINYGYTF.

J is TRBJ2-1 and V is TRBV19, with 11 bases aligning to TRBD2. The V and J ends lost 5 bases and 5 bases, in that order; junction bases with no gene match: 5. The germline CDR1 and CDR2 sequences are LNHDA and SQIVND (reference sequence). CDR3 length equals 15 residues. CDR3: CASSPSSGGNNEQFF. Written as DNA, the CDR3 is TGTGCCAGTAGTCCCTCTAGCGGGGGGAACAATGAGCAGTTCTTC.

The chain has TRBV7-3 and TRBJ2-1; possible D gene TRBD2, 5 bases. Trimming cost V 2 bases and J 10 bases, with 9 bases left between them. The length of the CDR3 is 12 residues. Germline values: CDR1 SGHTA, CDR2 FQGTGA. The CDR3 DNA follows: TGTGCCAGCAGCTTATTTGCGGGCGAGCAGTTCTTC. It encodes CASSLFAGEQFF.

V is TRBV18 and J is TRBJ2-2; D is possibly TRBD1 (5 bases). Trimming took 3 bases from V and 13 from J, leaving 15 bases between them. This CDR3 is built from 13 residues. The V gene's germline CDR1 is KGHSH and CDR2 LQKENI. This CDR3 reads CASSPKLQGSLFF. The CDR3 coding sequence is TGTGCCAGCTCACCCAAACTCCAGGGTTCGCTGTTTTTT.

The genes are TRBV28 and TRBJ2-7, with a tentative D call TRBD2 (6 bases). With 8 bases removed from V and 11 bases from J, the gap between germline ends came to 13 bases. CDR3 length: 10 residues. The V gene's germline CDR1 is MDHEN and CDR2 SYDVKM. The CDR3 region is CASAGPPEYF. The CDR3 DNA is TGTGCCAGCGCGGGACCTCCAGAGTACTTC.

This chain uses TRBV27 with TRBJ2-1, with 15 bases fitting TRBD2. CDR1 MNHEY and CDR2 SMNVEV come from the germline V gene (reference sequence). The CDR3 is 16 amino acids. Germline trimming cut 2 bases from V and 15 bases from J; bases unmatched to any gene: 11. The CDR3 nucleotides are TGTGCCAGCAGTTTAGGACCGGGACTAGCGGGAGGTCATCCGTTCTTC. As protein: CASSLGPGLAGGHPFF.

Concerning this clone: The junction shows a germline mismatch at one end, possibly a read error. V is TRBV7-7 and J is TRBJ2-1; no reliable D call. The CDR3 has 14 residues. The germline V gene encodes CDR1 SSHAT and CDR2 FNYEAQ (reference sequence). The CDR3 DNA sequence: TGTGCTAGCAGCTTAGATTTGGTGCGCAATGAGCAGTTCTTC. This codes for CASSLDLVRNEQFF.

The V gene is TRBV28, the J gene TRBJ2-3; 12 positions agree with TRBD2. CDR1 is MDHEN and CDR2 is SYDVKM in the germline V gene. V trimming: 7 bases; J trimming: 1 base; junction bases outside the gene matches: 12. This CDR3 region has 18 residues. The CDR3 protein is CASNVSSGRARGTDTQYF. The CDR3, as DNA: TGTGCCAGCAATGTTTCTAGCGGGAGGGCGCGTGGCACAGATACGCAGTATTTT.

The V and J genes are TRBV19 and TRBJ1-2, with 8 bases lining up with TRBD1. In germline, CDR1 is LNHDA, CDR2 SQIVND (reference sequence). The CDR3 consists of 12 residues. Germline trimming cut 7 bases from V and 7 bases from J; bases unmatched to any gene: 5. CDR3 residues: CASTPDRAGYTF. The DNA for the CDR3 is TGTGCCAGTACCCCGGACAGGGCTGGCTACACCTTC. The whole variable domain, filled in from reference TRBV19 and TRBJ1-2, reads DGGITQSPKYLFRKEGQNVTLSCEQNLNHDAMYWYRQDPGQGLRLIYYSQIVNDFQKGDIAEGYSVSREKKESFPLTVTSAQKNPTAFYLCASTPDRAGYTFGSGTRLTVV.

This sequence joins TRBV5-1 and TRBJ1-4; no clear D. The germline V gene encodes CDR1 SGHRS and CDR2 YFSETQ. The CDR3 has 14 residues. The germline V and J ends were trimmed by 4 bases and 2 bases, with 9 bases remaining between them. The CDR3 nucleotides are TGCGCCAGCAGCCACGGAGCTACTAATGAAAAACTGTTTTTT. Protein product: CASSHGATNEKLFF.

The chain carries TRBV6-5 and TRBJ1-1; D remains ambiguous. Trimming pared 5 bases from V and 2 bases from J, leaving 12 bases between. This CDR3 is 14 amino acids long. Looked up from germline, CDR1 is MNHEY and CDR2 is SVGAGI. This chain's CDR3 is CASSRESHNTEAFF. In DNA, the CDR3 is TGTGCCAGCAGTAGGGAGAGCCACAACACTGAAGCTTTCTTT.

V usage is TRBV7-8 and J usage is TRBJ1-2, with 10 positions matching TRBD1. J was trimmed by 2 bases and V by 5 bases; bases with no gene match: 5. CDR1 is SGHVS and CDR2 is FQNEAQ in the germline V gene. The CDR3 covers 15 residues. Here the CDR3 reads CASSNRDRGNYGYTF. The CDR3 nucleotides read TGTGCCAGCAGCAACCGGGACAGGGGAAACTATGGCTACACCTTC.

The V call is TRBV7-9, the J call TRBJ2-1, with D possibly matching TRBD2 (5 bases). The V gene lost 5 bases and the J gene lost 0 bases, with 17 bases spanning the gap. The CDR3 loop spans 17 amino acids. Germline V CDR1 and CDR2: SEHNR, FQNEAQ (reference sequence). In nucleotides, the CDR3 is TGTGCCAGCAGCGGCGGGCCCCCTCTCAGCTCCTACAATGAGCAGTTCTTC. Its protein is CASSGGPPLSSYNEQFF.

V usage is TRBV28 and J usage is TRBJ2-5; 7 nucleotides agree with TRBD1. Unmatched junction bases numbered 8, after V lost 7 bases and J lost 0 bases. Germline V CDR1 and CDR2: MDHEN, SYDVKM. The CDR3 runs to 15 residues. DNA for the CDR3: TGTGCCAGCAAGAGAGGGACAGTGTACCAAGAGACCCAGTACTTC. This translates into CASKRGTVYQETQYF.

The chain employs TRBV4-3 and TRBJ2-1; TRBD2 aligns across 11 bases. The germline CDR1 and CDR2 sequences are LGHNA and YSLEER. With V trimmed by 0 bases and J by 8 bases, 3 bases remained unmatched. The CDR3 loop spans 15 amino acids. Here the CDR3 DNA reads TGCGCCAGCAGCCAAGAAGCGGGACTAGCGGATGAGCAGTTCTTC. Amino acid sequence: CASSQEAGLADEQFF.

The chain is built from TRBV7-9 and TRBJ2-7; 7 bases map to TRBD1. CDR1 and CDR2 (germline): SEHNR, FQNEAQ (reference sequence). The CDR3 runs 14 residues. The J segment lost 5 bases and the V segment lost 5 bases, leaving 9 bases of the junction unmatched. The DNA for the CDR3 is TGTGCCAGCAGCACCGGACAGGCCGCCAACGAGCAGTACTTC. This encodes CASSTGQAANEQYF.

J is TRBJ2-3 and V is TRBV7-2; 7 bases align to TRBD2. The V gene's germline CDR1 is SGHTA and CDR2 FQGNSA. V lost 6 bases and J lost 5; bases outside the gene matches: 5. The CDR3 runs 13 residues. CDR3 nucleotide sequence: TGTGCCAGCAGTCTAGGGAGGGGAGATACGCAGTATTTT. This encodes CASSLGRGDTQYF.

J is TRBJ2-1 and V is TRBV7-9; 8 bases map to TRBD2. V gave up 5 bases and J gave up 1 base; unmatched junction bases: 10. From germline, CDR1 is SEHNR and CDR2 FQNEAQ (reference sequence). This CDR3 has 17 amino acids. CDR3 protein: CASSPVVSGKSYNEQFF. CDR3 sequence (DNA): TGTGCCAGCAGCCCGGTGGTTAGCGGGAAATCCTACAATGAGCAGTTCTTC.

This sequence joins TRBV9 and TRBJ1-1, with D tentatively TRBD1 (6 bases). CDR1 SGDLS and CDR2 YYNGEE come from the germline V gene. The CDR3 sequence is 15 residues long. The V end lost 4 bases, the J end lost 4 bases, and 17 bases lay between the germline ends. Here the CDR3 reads CASSTMAGVGTEAFF. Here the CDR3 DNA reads TGTGCCAGCAGCACGATGGCAGGGGTTGGCACTGAAGCTTTCTTT.

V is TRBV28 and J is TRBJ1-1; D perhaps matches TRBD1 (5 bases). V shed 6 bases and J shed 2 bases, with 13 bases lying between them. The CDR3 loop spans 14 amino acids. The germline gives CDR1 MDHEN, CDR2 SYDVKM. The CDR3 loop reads CASRGGWGNTEAFF. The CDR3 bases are TGTGCCAGCAGGGGGGGTTGGGGAAACACTGAAGCTTTCTTT.

The CDR3 reads CASSFLQGAFYEQYF. The CDR3 coding sequence is TGCGCCAGCAGCTTTTTACAGGGGGCCTTCTACGAGCAGTACTTC. The V gene is TRBV5-1, the J gene TRBJ2-7; TRBD1 matches at 9 bases. The CDR3 loop spans 15 amino acids. Germline V CDR1 and CDR2: SGHRS, YFSETQ. J lost 3 bases, V lost 2 bases, and 6 bases had no gene match. Full variable domain (remainder filled in from reference TRBV5-1 and TRBJ2-7): KAGVTQTPRYLIKTRGQQVTLSCSPISGHRSVSWYQQTPGQGLQFLFEYFSETQRNKGNFPGRFSGRQFSNSRSEMNVSTLELGDSALYLCASSFLQGAFYEQYFGPGTRLTVT.